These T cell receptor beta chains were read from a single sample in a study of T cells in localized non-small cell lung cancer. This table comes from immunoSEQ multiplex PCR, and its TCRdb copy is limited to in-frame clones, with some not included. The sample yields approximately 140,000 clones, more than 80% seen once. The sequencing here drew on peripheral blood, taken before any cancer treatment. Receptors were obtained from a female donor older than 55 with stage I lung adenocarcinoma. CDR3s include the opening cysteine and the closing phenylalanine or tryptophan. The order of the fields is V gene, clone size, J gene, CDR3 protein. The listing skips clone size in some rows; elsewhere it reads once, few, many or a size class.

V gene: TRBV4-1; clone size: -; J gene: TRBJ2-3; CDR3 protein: CASSHLGASTDTQYF
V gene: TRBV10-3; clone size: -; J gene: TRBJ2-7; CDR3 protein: CAITEGTGGIYEQYF
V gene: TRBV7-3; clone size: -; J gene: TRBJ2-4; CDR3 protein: CASSLRMGSKNIQYF
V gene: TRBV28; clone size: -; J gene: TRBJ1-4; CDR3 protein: CASRGSVRGPNEKLFF
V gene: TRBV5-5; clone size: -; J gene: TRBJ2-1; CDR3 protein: CASSSTSGAYNEQFF
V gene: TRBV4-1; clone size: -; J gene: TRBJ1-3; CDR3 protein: CASSQRATRHQENTIYF
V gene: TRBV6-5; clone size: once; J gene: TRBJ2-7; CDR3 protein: CASSTRDRGYYEQYF
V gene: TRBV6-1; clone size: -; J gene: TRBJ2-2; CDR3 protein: CASSEGLAGTLNTGELFF
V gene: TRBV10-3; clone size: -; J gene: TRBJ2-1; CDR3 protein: CAINGLAGEGYEQFF
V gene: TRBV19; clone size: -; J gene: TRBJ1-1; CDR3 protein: CASKTGSDTEAFF
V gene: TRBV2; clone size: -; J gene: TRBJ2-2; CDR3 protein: CASSRQVPGELFF
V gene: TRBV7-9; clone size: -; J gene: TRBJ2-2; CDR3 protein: CASGRGKEIGELFF
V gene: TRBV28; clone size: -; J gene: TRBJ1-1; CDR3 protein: CASRPGPRNTEAFF
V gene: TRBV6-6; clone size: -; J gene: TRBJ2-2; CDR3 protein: CASSSFRGSSGELFF
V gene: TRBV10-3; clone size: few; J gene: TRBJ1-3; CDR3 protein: CAISDQLSLSGNTIYF
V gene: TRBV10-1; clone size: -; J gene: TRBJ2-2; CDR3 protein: CASSESRTGGRTGELFF
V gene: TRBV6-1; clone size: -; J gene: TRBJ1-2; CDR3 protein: CASSEQALYGYTF
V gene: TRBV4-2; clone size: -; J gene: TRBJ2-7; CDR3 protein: CASSQTRDRVNYEQYF
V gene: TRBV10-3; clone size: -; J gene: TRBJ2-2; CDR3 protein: CAISGQGAANTGELFF
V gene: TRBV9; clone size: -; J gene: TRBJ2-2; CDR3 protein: CASSGAGILAGVNTGELFF
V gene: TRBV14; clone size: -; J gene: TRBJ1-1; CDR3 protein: CASSQQEAWSNTEAFF
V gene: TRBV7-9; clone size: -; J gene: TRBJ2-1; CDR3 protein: CASSLAWRGAGSEQFF
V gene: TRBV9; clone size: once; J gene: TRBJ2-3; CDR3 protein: CASTLGGGRADTQYF
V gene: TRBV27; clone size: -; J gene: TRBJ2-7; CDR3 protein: CASSLSGQGSYEQYF
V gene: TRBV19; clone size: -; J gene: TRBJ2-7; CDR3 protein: CASRPGQTSYEQYF
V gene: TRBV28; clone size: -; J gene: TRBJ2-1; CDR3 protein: CASSPGGAGGYEQFF
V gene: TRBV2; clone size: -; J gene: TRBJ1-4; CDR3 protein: CASSGWPAREKLFF
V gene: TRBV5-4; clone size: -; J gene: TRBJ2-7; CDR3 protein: CASSFGRISYEQYF
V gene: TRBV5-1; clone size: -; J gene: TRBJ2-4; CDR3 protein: CASSLSQGLAKNIQYF
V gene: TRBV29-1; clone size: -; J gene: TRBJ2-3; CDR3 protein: CSVGEPRGGTDTQYF
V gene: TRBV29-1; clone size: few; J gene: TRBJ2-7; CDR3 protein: CSVDTFYEQYF
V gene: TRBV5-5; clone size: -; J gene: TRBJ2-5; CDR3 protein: CASSSVWGRQETQYF
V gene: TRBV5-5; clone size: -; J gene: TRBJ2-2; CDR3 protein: CASSQTGGSTGELFF
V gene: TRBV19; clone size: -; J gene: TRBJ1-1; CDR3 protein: CASSIGGGNTEAFF
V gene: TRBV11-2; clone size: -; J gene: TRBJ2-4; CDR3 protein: CASSFLSGPKNIQYF
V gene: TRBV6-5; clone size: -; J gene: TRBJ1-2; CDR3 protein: CASTEDRGYYGYTF
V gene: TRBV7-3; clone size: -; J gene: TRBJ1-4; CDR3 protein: CASSLTGDRNEKLFF
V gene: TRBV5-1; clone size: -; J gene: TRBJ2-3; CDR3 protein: CASSIVAGGPSDTQYF
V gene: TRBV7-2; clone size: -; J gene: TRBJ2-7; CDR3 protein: CASSWASGTYEQYF
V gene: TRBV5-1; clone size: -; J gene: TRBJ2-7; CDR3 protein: CASTSGTGLEQYF
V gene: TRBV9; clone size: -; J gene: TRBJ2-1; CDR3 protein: CASSHGLAGPNEQFF
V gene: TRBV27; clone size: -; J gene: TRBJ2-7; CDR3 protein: CASEGTGNSYEQYF
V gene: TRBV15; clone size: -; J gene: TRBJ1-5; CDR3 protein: CATSGYRDSNQPQHF
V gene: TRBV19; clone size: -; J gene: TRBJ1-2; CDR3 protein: CATSEGRGAYGYTF
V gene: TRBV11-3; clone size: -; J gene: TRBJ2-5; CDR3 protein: CASSGQGAGETQYF
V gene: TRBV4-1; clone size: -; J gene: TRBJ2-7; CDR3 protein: CASSLNRDFYEQYF
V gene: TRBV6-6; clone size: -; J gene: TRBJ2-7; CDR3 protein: CASSLAETYYEQYF
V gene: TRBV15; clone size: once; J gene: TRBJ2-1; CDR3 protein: CATSRDQGIVLGNEQFF
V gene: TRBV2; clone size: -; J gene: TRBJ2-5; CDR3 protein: CASSEGLAGAETQYF
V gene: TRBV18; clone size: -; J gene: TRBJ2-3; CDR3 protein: CASSQSGSTDTQYF
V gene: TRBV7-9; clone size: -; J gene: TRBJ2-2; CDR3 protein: CASSSSRLGTGELFF